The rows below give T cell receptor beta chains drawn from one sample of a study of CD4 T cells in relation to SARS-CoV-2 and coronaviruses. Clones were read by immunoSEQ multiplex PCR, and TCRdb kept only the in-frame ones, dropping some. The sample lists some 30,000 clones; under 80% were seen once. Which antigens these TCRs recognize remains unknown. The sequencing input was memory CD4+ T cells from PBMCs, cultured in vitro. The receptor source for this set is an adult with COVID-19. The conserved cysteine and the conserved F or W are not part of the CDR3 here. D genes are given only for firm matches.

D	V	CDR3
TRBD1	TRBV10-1	ASSESRAGQGTTEAF
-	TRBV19	ASSINGGNTGELF
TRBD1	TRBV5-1	ASSLEGTGSSGANVLT
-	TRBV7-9	ASSPTRGFYEQY
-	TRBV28	ASTRGGLIEQY
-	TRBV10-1	ASSGTTLAKNIQY
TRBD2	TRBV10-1	ASSETSGVFCNEQF
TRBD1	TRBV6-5	ASSSQTGGLEKLF
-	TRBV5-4	ASSLSGSLRLFYT
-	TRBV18	ASSPSPGGSYNEQF
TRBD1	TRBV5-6	ASSRQGEKETQY
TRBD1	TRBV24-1	ATSDAPGGVGYGYT
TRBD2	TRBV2	ASKTSGRAGETQY
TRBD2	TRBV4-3	ASSRGSGRGENSYEQY
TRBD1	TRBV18	ASSPTRQGSTDTQY
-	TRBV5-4	ASSLRRDGNTEAF
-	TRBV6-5	ASSYSRGTQETQY
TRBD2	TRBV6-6	ASSEPGLGNNEQF
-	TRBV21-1	ASSKLGLCNSPLH
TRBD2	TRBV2	ASVPDSGNYEQY
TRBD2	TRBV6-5	ASSPGLAGNNEQF
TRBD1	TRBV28	ASSSPGLGQYNQPQH